A single sample gave rise to the 29 T cell receptor beta chains below, sequenced in a study of T cell repertoires in cytomegalovirus infection. No antigens are known for them. TCRdb itself ran the reads through MiXCR, one entry per CDR3 protein. The table shows 90,000 to 110,000 distinct CDR3 sequences, with about 30% occurring only once. Sequences were derived from CD8+ T cells from cultured PBMCs, sampled from culture after CMV antigen stimulation. The receptors originated from a human donor in good health (CMV status not recorded). Some clones in this sample may be carry-over from other donors' samples.

The chain employs TRBV27 and TRBJ2-5, with D possibly being TRBD1 (7 bases). The ends were cut back, 6 bases at V and 2 bases at J, with 13 bases in the middle. This CDR3 has 14 amino acids. The germline V gene has CDR1 MNHEY and CDR2 SMNVEV (reference sequence). CDR3 residues: CASSPAGQQETQYF. The CDR3 DNA follows: TGTGCCAGCAGCCCCGCGGGACAGCAAGAGACCCAGTACTTC.

This clonotype was seen many times. The CDR3 reads CASSLGTNMNTEAFF. The CDR3 coding sequence is TGTGCCAGCAGCTTGGGGACAAACATGAACACTGAAGCTTTCTTT. V gene TRBV7-6 combines with J gene TRBJ1-1, with D possibly matching TRBD1 (6 bases). With 3 bases removed from V and 0 bases from J, the gap between germline ends came to 11 bases. CDR3 size: 15 residues. Germline CDR1 is SGHVS and CDR2 is FNYEAQ. Full variable domain (rest looked up from reference TRBV7-6 and TRBJ1-1): GAGVSQSPRYKVTKRGQDVALRCDPISGHVSLYWYRQALGQGPEFLTYFNYEAQQDKSGLPNDRFSAERPEGSISTLTIQRTEQRDSAMYRCASSLGTNMNTEAFFGQGTRLTVV.

This clonotype was seen a handful of times. The chain combines TRBV7-6 with TRBJ2-4; possibly TRBD1 for D (7 bases). V shed 6 bases and J shed 0 bases, with 24 bases lying between them. This CDR3 spans 19 amino acids. Germline V gene data show CDR1 as SGHVS and CDR2 as FNYEAQ. The chain's CDR3 is CASSLEPGGQLIAKNIQYF. CDR3 DNA sequence: TGTGCCAGCAGTCTAGAGCCAGGGGGGCAATTAATAGCCAAAAACATTCAGTACTTC.

This sequence joins TRBV6-5 and TRBJ2-2; TRBD1 might be the D (5 bases). From germline, CDR1 is MNHEY and CDR2 SVGAGI. This CDR3 is built from 14 residues. Trimming removed 4 bases at V and 1 base at J, with 7 bases between. CDR3 sequence: CASSSTGNTGELFF. DNA of the CDR3: TGTGCCAGCAGTTCTACAGGGAACACCGGGGAGCTGTTTTTT.

The V gene is TRBV19, the J gene TRBJ1-5; D is ambiguous. Germline V gives CDR1 LNHDA, CDR2 SQIVND (reference sequence). Trimming removed 4 bases at V and 6 bases at J, with 7 bases between. CDR3 length: 12 residues. The CDR3 sequence is CASSNWAQPQHF. CDR3 bases: TGTGCCAGTAGTAATTGGGCTCAGCCCCAGCATTTT.

The chain is built from TRBV5-4 and TRBJ2-7; D assignment may be TRBD1 or TRBD2 (5 bases each). The CDR3 has 13 amino acids. V lost 2 bases to trimming and J lost 3 bases, with 9 bases between them. CDR1 SGHNT and CDR2 YYREEE come from the germline V gene (reference sequence). The CDR3 loop is CASSFGGDYEQYF. CDR3 DNA sequence: TGTGCCAGCAGCTTTGGGGGAGACTACGAGCAGTACTTC. The full variable domain, in which reference TRBV5-4 and TRBJ2-7 provide the parts outside the CDR3, is ETGVTQSPTHLIKTRGQQVTLRCSSQSGHNTVSWYQQALGQGPQFIFQYYREEENGRGNFPPRFSGLQFPNYSSELNVNALELDDSALYLCASSFGGDYEQYFGPGTRLTVT.

This clonotype was picked up a small number of times. The chain uses TRBV4-1 and TRBJ2-2; no clear D gene. Germline V CDR1 and CDR2: MGHRA, YSYEKL. Trimming stripped 4 bases from V and 4 bases from J, with 19 bases between. This CDR3 is built from 17 residues. The CDR3 nucleotides are TGCGCCAGCAGCCCCTCCTTCTCGGCAGGTCTCACCGGGGAGCTGTTTTTT. This translates into CASSPSFSAGLTGELFF.

This clonotype was detected only a few times. This chain connects TRBV6-1 to TRBJ1-1, with a possible D match to TRBD1 (6 bases). V was pared by 0 bases and J by 0 bases, with 17 bases between. Germline assignment: CDR1 MNHNS and CDR2 SASEGT. This CDR3 region has 18 residues. The CDR3, as DNA: TGTGCCAGCAGTGAAGCGATCCCAGGACAGCTCATGAACACTGAAGCTTTCTTT. This encodes CASSEAIPGQLMNTEAFF.

The chain is built from TRBV27 and TRBJ1-5; D call uncertain. Trimming removed 4 bases at V and 7 bases at J, with 8 bases between. CDR3 length equals 12 residues. Germline CDR1 is MNHEY and CDR2 is SMNVEV (reference sequence). CDR3 protein: CASSSGQQPQHF. CDR3 sequence (DNA): TGTGCCAGCAGTTCCGGGCAACAGCCCCAGCATTTT.

The chain recombines TRBV20-1 with TRBJ2-1, with TRBD2 matching over 13 bases. From germline, CDR1 is DFQATT and CDR2 SNEGSKA (reference sequence). The V segment lost 6 bases and the J segment 4 bases; nucleotides outside the gene matches: 6. The CDR3 sequence is 15 residues long. The CDR3 reads CSALLAGGPYNEQFF. The CDR3 region has the DNA TGCAGTGCCTTACTAGCGGGGGGGCCTTACAATGAGCAGTTCTTC.

The gene calls are TRBV7-6 and TRBJ2-6, with a possible D match to TRBD2 (7 bases). The length of the CDR3 is 18 residues. Germline values: CDR1 SGHVS, CDR2 FNYEAQ. V was pared by 5 bases and J by 3 bases, with 20 bases between. In DNA, the CDR3 is TGTGCCAGCAGCCCATGGTCAAGGGAGGGGGTTGGGGCCAACGTCCTGACTTTC. It yields the protein CASSPWSREGVGANVLTF.

The chain is built from TRBV11-3 and TRBJ2-1; D may be TRBD1 or TRBD2 (5 bases each). Germline V CDR1 and CDR2: SGHNT, YENEEA. This CDR3 has 14 residues. V was cut by 3 bases and J by 3 bases, with 9 bases left in between. The DNA of the CDR3 is TGTGCCAGCAGCTTCGGGACCAACTACAATGAGCAGTTCTTC. Protein: CASSFGTNYNEQFF.

The rearrangement joins TRBV12-3 or TRBV12-4 to TRBJ2-3; D gene uncertain. CDR3 size: 13 residues. V dropped 4 bases and J dropped 6 bases, with 11 bases sitting between them. The CDR3 DNA sequence: TGTGCCAGCAGTTCCTCGGTGGGGGATACGCAGTATTTT. This translates into CASSSSVGDTQYF.

The rearrangement joins TRBV25-1 to TRBJ1-1; 11 bases are a match to TRBD1. The junction had 8 bases not matched to a gene; V was cut back by 1 base and J by 1 base. Per germline, CDR1 MGHDK and CDR2 SYGVNS. The CDR3 totals 18 residues. Here the CDR3 reads CASSEFSGTGGRNTEAFF. The CDR3 DNA is TGTGCCAGCAGTGAATTCTCCGGGACAGGGGGTAGGAACACTGAAGCTTTCTTT.

The rearrangement links TRBV7-3 to TRBJ2-2; D is ambiguous. Between the trimmed V and J ends, which lost 3 bases and 1 base, there was a span of 6 bases. Germline loops: CDR1 SGHTA, CDR2 FQGTGA. CDR3 length: 14 amino acids. The CDR3 region is CASSLALNTGELFF. CDR3 nucleotides: TGTGCCAGCAGCTTGGCGTTGAACACCGGGGAGCTGTTTTTT.

The chain recombines TRBV27 with TRBJ1-2, with D perhaps matching TRBD1 (5 bases). Trimming left V 6 bases short and J 3 bases short, with 8 bases between. Germline V CDR1 and CDR2: MNHEY, SMNVEV (reference sequence). The CDR3 runs to 12 residues. CDR3 in amino acids: CASRSGYYGYTF. The CDR3, as DNA: TGTGCCAGCAGGTCAGGGTACTATGGCTACACCTTC.

The rearrangement uses TRBV4-1 and TRBJ2-1; a possible D gene is TRBD1 (6 bases). The V gene lost 2 bases and the J gene lost 3 bases, with 11 bases spanning the gap. CDR1 is MGHRA, CDR2 YSYEKL, per germline. The CDR3 is 15 residues long. This CDR3 is CASSQFTDSYNEQFF. As DNA, the CDR3 is TGCGCCAGCAGCCAATTCACGGACAGCTACAATGAGCAGTTCTTC.

The CDR3 nucleotides read TGTGCCACCAGCGGGGGACAGGGGGCTTCCAATGAGCAGTTCTTC. Translating gives CATSGGQGASNEQFF. V usage is TRBV15 and J usage is TRBJ2-1; TRBD1 matches at 12 bases. Germline V lookup: CDR1 LNHNV, CDR2 YYDKDF (reference sequence). The CDR3 has 15 residues. V dropped 5 bases and J dropped 6; count of bases not matched to a gene: 5.

This clonotype has a handful of counts. The chain combines TRBV4-1 with TRBJ2-7; D may be TRBD1 (6 bases). The CDR3 runs 14 residues. Germline CDR1 MGHRA, CDR2 YSYEKL. V lost 0 bases and J 3 bases, leaving 9 bases between the germline ends. The CDR3 DNA follows: TGCGCCAGCAGCCAAGAGCAGGGGTTCTACGAGCAGTACTTC. Protein sequence: CASSQEQGFYEQYF.

The gene calls are TRBV11-2 and TRBJ2-5; TRBD2 agrees at 14 bases. The ends lost 4 bases at V and 7 bases at J; junction bases unmatched: 11. The CDR3 sequence is 17 residues long. Germline V gene lookup returns CDR1 SGHAT and CDR2 FQNNGV. CDR3 region: CASSSSVLTSGGGTQYF. The DNA for the CDR3 is TGTGCCAGCAGCTCGTCAGTCCTGACTAGCGGGGGGGGGACCCAGTACTTC.

This clonotype was recorded many times. The chain is built from TRBV7-6 and TRBJ2-1; 11 bases are shared with TRBD1. V lost 4 bases, J lost 4 bases, and 3 bases stayed unmatched. This CDR3 has 15 amino acids. Germline values: CDR1 SGHVS, CDR2 FNYEAQ. CDR3 sequence: CASSSRDRGYNEQFF. CDR3 DNA sequence: TGTGCCAGCAGCTCCAGGGACAGGGGGTACAATGAGCAGTTCTTC.

The rearrangement links TRBV12-3 or TRBV12-4 to TRBJ2-3, with unresolved D. The V end lost 7 bases, the J end lost 4 bases, and 18 bases lay between the germline ends. The CDR3 spans 15 residues. DNA for the CDR3: TGTGCCAGCACCGCCCTTAGGATTGGTTCAGATACGCAGTATTTT. This gives the protein CASTALRIGSDTQYF.

The chain uses TRBV7-6 and TRBJ2-7; D is uncertain. The germline V gene encodes CDR1 SGHVS and CDR2 FNYEAQ. V dropped 5 bases and J dropped 5 bases, with 10 bases sitting between them. The CDR3 is 12 amino acids. CDR3 sequence reads: CASSPPGHEQYF. Written as DNA, the CDR3 is TGTGCCAGCAGCCCCCCAGGCCACGAGCAGTACTTC.

This clonotype was counted ten times or more. The rearrangement links TRBV7-2 to TRBJ1-5; D remains unclear. In germline, CDR1 is SGHTA, CDR2 FQGNSA. CDR3 length: 16 amino acids. Trimming took off 2 bases at V and 1 base at J, with 12 bases between the two ends. CDR3 sequence reads: CASSLNAGRSNQPQHF. The CDR3, as DNA: TGTGCCAGCAGCTTAAACGCCGGCAGAAGCAATCAGCCCCAGCATTTT.

This clonotype appeared many times. This sequence joins TRBV7-3 and TRBJ1-1, with D hard to call. The V end was cut by 6 bases, the J end by 8 bases, with 16 bases between. The CDR3 has 13 residues. Germline values: CDR1 SGHTA, CDR2 FQGTGA. The CDR3, as DNA: TGTGCCAGCAGTTCCCTAGGGAGAACCGAAGCTTTCTTT. Protein sequence: CASSSLGRTEAFF.

This clonotype appeared a few times. This chain connects TRBV28 to TRBJ1-1; D is perhaps TRBD1 (5 bases). Looked up from germline, CDR1 is MDHEN and CDR2 is SYDVKM. This CDR3 region has 17 residues. V was shortened by 2 bases and J by 1 base, with 17 bases between the two germline ends. CDR3 residues: CASSLPGGAFRNTEAFF. The CDR3 DNA reads as TGTGCCAGCAGTTTACCTGGGGGTGCCTTCAGGAACACTGAAGCTTTCTTT.

This clonotype has just a few counts. This chain uses TRBV19 with TRBJ1-6, with D unresolved. CDR1 and CDR2 (germline): LNHDA, SQIVND (reference sequence). V gave up 1 base and J gave up 3 bases, with 10 bases separating them. The CDR3 is 16 amino acids. The CDR3 DNA is TGTGCCAGTAGTATAGGTCAAGAGCTCTATAATTCACCCCTCCACTTT. It specifies CASSIGQELYNSPLHF.

This clonotype has more than one count but fewer than ten. V usage is TRBV6-5 and J usage is TRBJ2-3; tentative D call: TRBD2 (5 bases). Germline V gene lookup returns CDR1 MNHEY and CDR2 SVGAGI. The CDR3 covers 16 residues. V dropped 6 bases and J dropped 4 bases, with 20 bases sitting between them. This chain's CDR3 is CASRGSRAGVADTQYF. The CDR3 DNA reads as TGTGCCAGCAGAGGCTCAAGGGCGGGTGTCGCAGATACGCAGTATTTT.

The V call is TRBV6-6, the J call TRBJ2-2; 12 nucleotides match TRBD2. The CDR3 has 15 residues. Per the germline V gene, CDR1 is MNHNY and CDR2 is SVGAGI (reference sequence). Trimming at V came to 3 bases and at J to 6 bases, leaving 2 bases not matched to a gene. CDR3 in DNA: TGTGCCAGCAGTTATGGACTAGCGGGGCCCGGGGAGCTGTTTTTT. Its translation: CASSYGLAGPGELFF.